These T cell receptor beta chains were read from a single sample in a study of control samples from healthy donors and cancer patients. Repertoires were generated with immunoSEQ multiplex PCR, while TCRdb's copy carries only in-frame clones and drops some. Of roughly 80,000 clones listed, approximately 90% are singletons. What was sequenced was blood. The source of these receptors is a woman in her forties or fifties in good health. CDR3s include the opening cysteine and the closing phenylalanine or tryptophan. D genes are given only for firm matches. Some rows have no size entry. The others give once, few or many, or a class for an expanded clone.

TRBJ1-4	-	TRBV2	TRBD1	CASRPGQGSLEKLFF	TGTGCCAGCCGACCCGGACAGGGGTCCCTTGAAAAACTGTTTTTT
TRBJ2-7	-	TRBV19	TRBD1	CASRKQGAIFEQYF	TGTGCCAGTAGAAAACAGGGGGCGATTTTCGAGCAGTACTTC
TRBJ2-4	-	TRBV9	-	CASSPNEAKNIQYF	TGTGCCAGCAGCCCCAATGAAGCCAAAAACATTCAGTACTTC
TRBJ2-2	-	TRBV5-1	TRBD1	CASSSVRGPSGTGELFF	TGCGCCAGCAGCTCCGTCAGGGGGCCGTCGGGCACCGGGGAGCTGTTTTTT
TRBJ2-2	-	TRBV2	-	CASSPYTGELFF	TGTGCCAGCAGTCCCTACACCGGGGAGCTGTTTTTT
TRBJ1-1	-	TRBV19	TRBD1	CASSLQGMNTEAFF	TGTGCCAGTAGTTTACAGGGGATGAACACTGAAGCTTTCTTT
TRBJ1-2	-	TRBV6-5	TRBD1	CASRSFDRVYGYTF	TGTGCCAGCAGATCCTTCGACAGGGTATATGGCTACACCTTC
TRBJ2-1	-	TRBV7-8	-	CASSPRLSAAEQFF	TGTGCCAGCAGCCCCCGATTGAGCGCGGCTGAGCAGTTCTTC
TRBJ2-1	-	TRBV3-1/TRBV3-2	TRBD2	CASQLAGEVDEQFF	TGTGCCAGCCAACTAGCGGGGGAAGTCGATGAGCAGTTCTTC
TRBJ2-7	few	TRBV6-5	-	CASQAGFLTYEQYF	TGTGCCAGCCAGGCGGGGTTCTTAACCTACGAGCAGTACTTC
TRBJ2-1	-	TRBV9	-	CASSDTRVDLNEQFF	TGTGCCAGCAGCGATACTAGGGTGGATTTGAATGAGCAGTTCTTC
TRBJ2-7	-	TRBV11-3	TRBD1	CASSSGQGAYEQYF	TGTGCCAGCAGCTCGGGACAGGGGGCATACGAGCAGTACTTC
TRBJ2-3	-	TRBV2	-	CASKPGLSTDTQYF	TGTGCCAGCAAACCGGGACTGAGCACAGATACGCAGTATTTT
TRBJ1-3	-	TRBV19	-	CASNTGTGNTIYF	TGTGCCAGTAACACCGGGACAGGAAACACCATATATTTT
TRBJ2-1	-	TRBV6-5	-	CASRRGQGGLNEQFF	TGTGCCAGCAGAAGAGGCCAGGGGGGTCTCAATGAGCAGTTCTTC
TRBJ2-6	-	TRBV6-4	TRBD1	CASSLRTGLAGANVLTF	TGTGCCAGCAGTCTTAGGACAGGGCTGGCTGGGGCCAACGTCCTGACTTTC
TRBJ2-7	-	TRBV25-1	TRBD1	CASSEFPGTGLYEQYF	TGTGCCAGCAGTGAATTCCCCGGGACAGGGCTCTACGAGCAGTACTTC
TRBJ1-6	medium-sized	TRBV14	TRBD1	CASSQDYYRGSYNSPLHF	TGTGCCAGCAGCCAAGATTATTACAGGGGGTCCTATAATTCACCCCTCCACTTT
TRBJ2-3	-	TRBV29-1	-	CSVAQGTSTDTQYF	TGCAGCGTTGCCCAGGGGACTAGCACAGATACGCAGTATTTT
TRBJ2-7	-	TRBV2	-	CASSEAWAPLYF	TGTGCCAGCAGTGAAGCATGGGCGCCCCTGTACTTC
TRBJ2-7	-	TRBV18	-	CASSPGYPYEQYF	TGTGCCAGCTCCCCAGGGTACCCCTACGAGCAGTACTTC
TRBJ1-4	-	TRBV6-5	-	CASSYSRGNEKLFF	TGTGCCAGCAGTTACTCGAGAGGAAATGAAAAACTGTTTTTT
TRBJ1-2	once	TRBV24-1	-	CATSAGNYGYTF	TGTGCCACCAGTGCCGGGAACTATGGCTACACCTTC
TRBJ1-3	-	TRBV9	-	CASSLSIGGASGNTIYF	TGTGCCAGCAGCCTCTCCATCGGGGGTGCTTCTGGAAACACCATATATTTT
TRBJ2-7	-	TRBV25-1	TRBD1	CASSGGQGPDEQYF	TGTGCCAGCAGTGGCGGACAGGGTCCGGACGAGCAGTACTTC
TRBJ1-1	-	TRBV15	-	CATSTEAARRTEAFF	TGTGCCACCAGCACCGAGGCAGCCCGGCGGACTGAAGCTTTCTTT
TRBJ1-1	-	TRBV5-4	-	CASSFNNEAFF	TGTGCCAGCAGCTTCAACAACGAAGCTTTCTTT
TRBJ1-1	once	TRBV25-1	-	CASNHEQNTEAFF	TGTGCCAGCAATCACGAGCAGAACACTGAAGCTTTCTTT